Here is one T cell receptor beta chain with its context. The antigen is undetermined. The source of the sample is a study of T cell repertoires in ileal Crohn's disease. Study in general: At postoperative colonoscopy, neoterminal ileum biopsies were taken as M6.

Time point given: neoterminal ileum biopsy at postoperative endoscopy, about 6 months after surgery. Adults with ileal or ileocolonic Crohn's disease and an indication for resection were eligible. Assay used: immunoSEQ multiplex PCR; TCRdb lists only in-frame clones, some missing. Of tens of thousands of clones listed, less than 90% are singletons. Study outcomes and limitations: Compared with non-smokers, active smokers at surgery showed more clonal expansions.

This clonotype originated in an adult with Crohn's disease. What was sequenced was ileal tissue.

The CDR3 region is CASSIRDRGSPLHF. CDR3 DNA: TGTGCCAGTAGTATTCGGGACAGGGGTTCACCCCTCCACTTT. The gene calls are TRBV19 and TRBJ1-6; 10 bases line up with TRBD1. The CDR3 has 14 residues. V shed 3 bases and J 9 bases; nucleotides not matched to a gene: 2. The germline V gene encodes CDR1 LNHDA and CDR2 SQIVND (reference sequence).